Listed below are T cell receptor beta chains from one sample, sequenced in a study of blood T cell repertoires in COVID-19. Clones were read by immunoSEQ multiplex PCR, and TCRdb kept only the in-frame ones, dropping some. Of 140,000 to 150,000 clones in the sample, over 75% are singletons; the top ten hold less than 2%. Sequenced: peripheral blood. The origin of the receptors is a man aged 65-85 years with acute or convalescent COVID-19. Each CDR3 is given with its conserved first and last residue. The order of the fields is D gene, J gene, clone size, V gene, CDR3 protein, CDR3 DNA. The D gene is left open where the match is weak. Size is omitted from some rows. Given values are once, few, many or a class for expanded clones.

d_gene: NA
j_gene: TRBJ1-4
abundance: NA
v_gene: TRBV27
CDR3aa: CASSSTQTSTNEKLFF
CDR3nt: TGTGCCAGCAGTTCGACACAAACCTCAACTAATGAAAAACTGTTTTTT

d_gene: NA
j_gene: TRBJ2-1
abundance: NA
v_gene: TRBV13
CDR3aa: CASSFRVGRGNEQFF
CDR3nt: TGTGCCAGCAGTTTTAGGGTTGGGAGAGGGAATGAGCAGTTCTTC

d_gene: NA
j_gene: TRBJ1-2
abundance: once
v_gene: TRBV3-1/TRBV3-2
CDR3aa: CASSQEGGEYGYTF
CDR3nt: TGTGCCAGCAGCCAAGAAGGGGGGGAGTATGGCTACACCTTC

d_gene: TRBD1
j_gene: TRBJ1-2
abundance: NA
v_gene: TRBV29-1
CDR3aa: CSVEKDRGRNGYTF
CDR3nt: TGCAGCGTTGAAAAGGACAGGGGAAGGAATGGCTACACCTTC

d_gene: NA
j_gene: TRBJ2-4
abundance: NA
v_gene: TRBV19
CDR3aa: CASSITGRGLQTKNIQYF
CDR3nt: TGTGCCAGTAGTATTACAGGGAGGGGCCTTCAAACCAAAAACATTCAGTACTTC

d_gene: NA
j_gene: TRBJ1-2
abundance: NA
v_gene: TRBV19
CDR3aa: CASRHDTGTANVRGYTF
CDR3nt: TGTGCCAGCAGGCACGATACCGGCACAGCAAATGTTCGAGGCTACACCTTC

d_gene: TRBD1
j_gene: TRBJ1-4
abundance: NA
v_gene: TRBV7-2
CDR3aa: CASSPGQAYEKLFF
CDR3nt: TGTGCCAGCAGCCCGGGACAGGCATATGAAAAACTGTTTTTT

d_gene: NA
j_gene: TRBJ2-3
abundance: NA
v_gene: TRBV5-1
CDR3aa: CASSPGTGGTDTQYF
CDR3nt: TGCGCCAGCAGCCCAGGGACTGGTGGCACAGATACGCAGTATTTT

d_gene: NA
j_gene: TRBJ2-3
abundance: NA
v_gene: TRBV3-1/TRBV3-2
CDR3aa: CASSQARADTQYF
CDR3nt: TGTGCCAGCAGCCAAGCCCGAGCAGATACGCAGTATTTT

d_gene: TRBD1
j_gene: TRBJ2-4
abundance: NA
v_gene: TRBV6-1
CDR3aa: CASSEGQGFQNIQYF
CDR3nt: TGTGCCAGCAGTGAAGGACAGGGGTTCCAAAACATTCAGTACTTC

d_gene: TRBD2
j_gene: TRBJ2-3
abundance: few
v_gene: TRBV27
CDR3aa: CASSFWASGASSLKDTQYF
CDR3nt: TGTGCCAGCAGTTTCTGGGCTAGCGGGGCGTCGTCGTTAAAAGATACGCAGTATTTT

d_gene: NA
j_gene: TRBJ1-5
abundance: NA
v_gene: TRBV6-2/TRBV6-3
CDR3aa: CASSLGGGGQPQHF
CDR3nt: TGTGCCAGCAGTCTCGGAGGGGGAGGGCAGCCCCAGCATTTT

d_gene: TRBD2
j_gene: TRBJ2-1
abundance: NA
v_gene: TRBV28
CDR3aa: CASRTWASGTNEQFF
CDR3nt: TGTGCCAGCAGGACCTGGGCTAGCGGTACTAATGAGCAGTTCTTC

d_gene: TRBD1
j_gene: TRBJ1-6
abundance: NA
v_gene: TRBV5-1
CDR3aa: CASSLAGTDNSPLHF
CDR3nt: TGCGCCAGCAGCTTAGCCGGGACAGATAATTCACCCCTCCACTTT

d_gene: NA
j_gene: TRBJ1-1
abundance: few
v_gene: TRBV5-1
CDR3aa: CASSLQGPENTEAFF
CDR3nt: TGCGCCAGCAGCTTGCAGGGCCCCGAGAACACTGAAGCTTTCTTT

d_gene: NA
j_gene: TRBJ2-5
abundance: few
v_gene: TRBV5-4
CDR3aa: CASSLDRKETQYF
CDR3nt: TGTGCCAGCAGCTTGGACAGGAAAGAGACCCAGTACTTC

d_gene: NA
j_gene: TRBJ1-3
abundance: NA
v_gene: TRBV2
CDR3aa: CASSPGRGRAGNTIYF
CDR3nt: TGTGCCAGCAGCCCAGGTAGAGGGCGTGCTGGAAACACCATATATTTT

d_gene: NA
j_gene: TRBJ1-3
abundance: NA
v_gene: TRBV6-5
CDR3aa: CASSYTFSGNTIYF
CDR3nt: TGTGCCAGCAGTTACACTTTCTCTGGAAACACCATATATTTT

d_gene: NA
j_gene: TRBJ1-2
abundance: NA
v_gene: TRBV28
CDR3aa: CASSLGVPGLRYGYTF
CDR3nt: TGTGCCAGCAGTTTGGGGGTCCCGGGACTCAGATATGGCTACACCTTC

d_gene: TRBD2
j_gene: TRBJ2-1
abundance: NA
v_gene: TRBV6-5
CDR3aa: CASSYRGVAGINEQFF
CDR3nt: TGTGCCAGCAGTTACCGCGGGGTAGCGGGGATCAATGAGCAGTTCTTC

d_gene: TRBD1
j_gene: TRBJ1-1
abundance: NA
v_gene: TRBV29-1
CDR3aa: CSVDRQGADTEAFF
CDR3nt: TGCAGCGTTGATCGACAGGGGGCGGACACTGAAGCTTTCTTT

d_gene: TRBD2
j_gene: TRBJ2-3
abundance: NA
v_gene: TRBV28
CDR3aa: CASSFPELAGATDTQYF
CDR3nt: TGTGCCAGCAGTTTTCCGGAACTAGCGGGAGCCACAGATACGCAGTATTTT

d_gene: TRBD1
j_gene: TRBJ2-5
abundance: NA
v_gene: TRBV18
CDR3aa: CASSSRQGEETQYF
CDR3nt: TGTGCCAGCTCATCTCGACAGGGGGAAGAGACCCAGTACTTC

d_gene: NA
j_gene: TRBJ1-5
abundance: NA
v_gene: TRBV11-3
CDR3aa: CASSLQGQPQHF
CDR3nt: TGTGCCAGCAGCTTACAGGGCCAGCCCCAGCATTTT

d_gene: NA
j_gene: TRBJ1-6
abundance: once
v_gene: TRBV28
CDR3aa: CASSEDSSVTPLHF
CDR3nt: TGTGCCAGCAGTGAAGACAGTTCAGTTACACCCCTCCACTTT

d_gene: TRBD1
j_gene: TRBJ1-3
abundance: NA
v_gene: TRBV6-1
CDR3aa: CASSEVVVGQGFGNTIYF
CDR3nt: TGTGCCAGCAGTGAAGTAGTTGTGGGACAGGGCTTTGGAAACACCATATATTTT

d_gene: NA
j_gene: TRBJ2-5
abundance: NA
v_gene: TRBV25-1
CDR3aa: CASSGLGGLETQYF
CDR3nt: TGTGCCAGCAGTGGCCTAGGGGGTTTAGAGACCCAGTACTTC

d_gene: TRBD1
j_gene: TRBJ1-2
abundance: NA
v_gene: TRBV11-2
CDR3aa: CASSPEIQGAHGYTF
CDR3nt: TGTGCCAGCAGCCCTGAGATACAGGGGGCGCATGGCTACACCTTC

d_gene: NA
j_gene: TRBJ2-2
abundance: NA
v_gene: TRBV5-1
CDR3aa: CASSSNINTGELFF
CDR3nt: TGCGCCAGCAGCTCGAACATTAACACCGGGGAGCTGTTTTTT

d_gene: TRBD2
j_gene: TRBJ2-2
abundance: NA
v_gene: TRBV24-1
CDR3aa: CAVASGGLNTGELFF
CDR3nt: TGTGCCGTAGCAAGCGGGGGGCTCAACACCGGGGAGCTGTTTTTT

d_gene: NA
j_gene: TRBJ2-7
abundance: NA
v_gene: TRBV11-2
CDR3aa: CASSLGGVAHF
CDR3nt: TGTGCCAGCAGCTTAGGAGGTGTCGCCCACTTC

d_gene: NA
j_gene: TRBJ1-6
abundance: NA
v_gene: TRBV19
CDR3aa: CASSPRGRGGSPLHF
CDR3nt: TGTGCCAGTAGTCCAAGAGGTAGGGGTGGTTCACCCCTCCACTTT

d_gene: TRBD1
j_gene: TRBJ1-2
abundance: once
v_gene: TRBV19
CDR3aa: CASIRTGEEYGYTF
CDR3nt: TGTGCCAGTATAAGGACAGGGGAAGAGTATGGCTACACCTTC

d_gene: TRBD2
j_gene: TRBJ2-1
abundance: NA
v_gene: TRBV10-3
CDR3aa: CAIKGGERGIDEQFF
CDR3nt: TGTGCCATCAAGGGCGGAGAGCGGGGGATAGATGAGCAGTTCTTC

d_gene: TRBD1
j_gene: TRBJ2-7
abundance: NA
v_gene: TRBV9
CDR3aa: CASSGPTRAGTGLYEQYF
CDR3nt: TGTGCCAGCAGCGGACCGACCCGGGCGGGGACAGGACTCTACGAGCAGTACTTC

d_gene: NA
j_gene: TRBJ1-4
abundance: NA
v_gene: TRBV5-5
CDR3aa: CASSSGDYSQNEKLFF
CDR3nt: TGTGCCAGCAGCTCAGGGGACTACTCACAAAATGAAAAACTGTTTTTT

d_gene: TRBD1
j_gene: TRBJ1-1
abundance: NA
v_gene: TRBV6-5
CDR3aa: CASSRDRGTEAFF
CDR3nt: TGTGCCAGCAGCCGGGACAGGGGTACTGAAGCTTTCTTT

d_gene: NA
j_gene: TRBJ2-1
abundance: few
v_gene: TRBV7-9
CDR3aa: CASSVTEDEQFF
CDR3nt: TGTGCCAGCAGCGTTACTGAGGATGAGCAGTTCTTC

d_gene: TRBD1
j_gene: TRBJ1-1
abundance: NA
v_gene: TRBV5-1
CDR3aa: CASRYTGGETEAFF
CDR3nt: TGCGCCAGCAGATATACAGGGGGTGAGACTGAAGCTTTCTTT

d_gene: NA
j_gene: TRBJ2-3
abundance: NA
v_gene: TRBV10-1
CDR3aa: CASSTGRRETDTQYF
CDR3nt: TGCGCCAGCAGCACGGGTCGTCGGGAGACAGATACGCAGTATTTT

d_gene: TRBD1
j_gene: TRBJ2-3
abundance: NA
v_gene: TRBV2
CDR3aa: CASTRDRDTQYF
CDR3nt: TGTGCCAGCACCCGGGACAGGGATACGCAGTATTTT

d_gene: NA
j_gene: TRBJ2-3
abundance: NA
v_gene: TRBV7-9
CDR3aa: CASSLDGGRDTQYF
CDR3nt: TGTGCCAGCAGCTTAGACGGGGGGCGGGATACGCAGTATTTT

d_gene: NA
j_gene: TRBJ1-5
abundance: NA
v_gene: TRBV6-5
CDR3aa: CASHDATRFNQPQHF
CDR3nt: TGTGCCAGCCATGACGCGACAAGGTTCAATCAGCCCCAGCATTTT

d_gene: NA
j_gene: TRBJ2-3
abundance: NA
v_gene: TRBV28
CDR3aa: CASSRRLETQYF
CDR3nt: TGTGCCAGCAGCCGACGACTAGAGACGCAGTATTTT

d_gene: TRBD1
j_gene: TRBJ1-3
abundance: NA
v_gene: TRBV5-5
CDR3aa: CASSWDSSPGNTIYF
CDR3nt: TGTGCCAGCAGCTGGGACAGCTCTCCGGGAAACACCATATATTTT